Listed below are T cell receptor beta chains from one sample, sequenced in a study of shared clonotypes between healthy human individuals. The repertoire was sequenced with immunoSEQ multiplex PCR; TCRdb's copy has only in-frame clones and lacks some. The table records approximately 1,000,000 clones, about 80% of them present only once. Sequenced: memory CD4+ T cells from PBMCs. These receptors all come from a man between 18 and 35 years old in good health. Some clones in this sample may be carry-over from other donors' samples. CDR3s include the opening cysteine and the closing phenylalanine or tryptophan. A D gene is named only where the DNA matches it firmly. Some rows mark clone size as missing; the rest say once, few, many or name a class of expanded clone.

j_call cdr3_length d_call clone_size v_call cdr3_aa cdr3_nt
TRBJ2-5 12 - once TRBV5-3 CARSFNEETQYF TGTGCCAGAAGCTTTAATGAGGAGACCCAGTACTTC
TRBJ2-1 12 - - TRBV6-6 CASSWVVDEQFF TGTGCCAGCAGCTGGGTTGTCGATGAGCAGTTCTTC
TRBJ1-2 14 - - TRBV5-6 CASSLVGGGYGYTF TGTGCCAGCAGCTTGGTTGGGGGAGGCTATGGATACACCTTC
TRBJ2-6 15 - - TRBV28 CASSFSGGGANVLTF TGTGCCAGCAGTTTCAGCGGCGGTGGGGCCAACGTCCTGACTTTC
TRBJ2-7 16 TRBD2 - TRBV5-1 CASSPNNLAGGHEQYF TGCGCCAGCAGCCCGAATAATCTAGCGGGAGGCCACGAGCAGTACTTC
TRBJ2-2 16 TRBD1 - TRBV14 CASSPGTGGRTGELFF TGTGCCAGCAGCCCCGGGACAGGGGGAAGGACCGGGGAGCTGTTTTTT
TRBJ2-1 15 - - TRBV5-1 CASSLPNSFYNEQFF TGCGCCAGCAGCTTGCCTAACAGCTTCTACAATGAGCAGTTCTTC
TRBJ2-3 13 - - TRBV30 CAWIDWTRDTQYF TGTGCCTGGATCGACTGGACGAGGGATACGCAGTATTTT
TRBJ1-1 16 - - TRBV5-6 CASSFFLSSTRTEAFF TGTGCCAGCAGCTTCTTTTTATCCTCAACACGGACTGAAGCTTTCTTT
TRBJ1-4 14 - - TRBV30 CAWSVGGPGEKLFF TGTGCCTGGAGTGTGGGGGGCCCGGGGGAAAAACTGTTTTTT
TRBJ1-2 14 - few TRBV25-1 CASSDPGAVYGYTF TGTGCCAGCAGTGACCCCGGGGCAGTCTATGGCTACACCTTC
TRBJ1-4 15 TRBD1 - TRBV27 CASSLVQGGGEKLFF TGTGCCAGCAGTTTAGTCCAAGGGGGCGGTGAAAAACTGTTTTTT
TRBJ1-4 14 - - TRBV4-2 CASKMSGTNEKLFF TGTGCCAGCAAAATGTCAGGGACTAATGAAAAACTGTTTTTT
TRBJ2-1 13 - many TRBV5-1 CASRPGPQDEQFF TGCGCCAGCAGACCCGGGCCCCAGGATGAGCAGTTCTTC
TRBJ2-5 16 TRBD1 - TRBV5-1 CASSFQPGQGEETQYF TGCGCCAGCAGCTTTCAACCGGGACAGGGAGAGGAGACCCAGTACTTC
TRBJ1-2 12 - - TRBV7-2 CASSGTLVGYTF TGTGCCAGCAGCGGCACCTTGGTTGGCTACACCTTC
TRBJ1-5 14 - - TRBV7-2 CASSLKGQGQPQHF TGTGCCAGCAGCTTAAAGGGGCAAGGTCAGCCCCAGCATTTT
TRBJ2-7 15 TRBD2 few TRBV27 CASSTRAGGPGEQYF TGTGCCAGCAGTACCCGAGCGGGAGGGCCAGGCGAGCAGTACTTC
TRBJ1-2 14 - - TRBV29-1 CSVPSTDSEYGYTF TGCAGCGTACCCTCCACGGACAGCGAGTATGGCTACACCTTC
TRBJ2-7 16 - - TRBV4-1 CASSQDSARASYEQYF TGCGCCAGCAGCCAAGACTCCGCCAGGGCCTCCTACGAGCAGTACTTC
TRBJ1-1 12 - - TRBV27 CASWLRNTEAFF TGTGCTTCCTGGCTTAGGAACACTGAAGCTTTCTTT
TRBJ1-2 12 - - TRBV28 CASSRWTDGYTF TGTGCCAGCAGCCGATGGACGGATGGCTACACCTTC
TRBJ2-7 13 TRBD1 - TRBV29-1 CSVASGQGYEQYF TGCAGCGTTGCCTCGGGACAGGGCTACGAGCAGTACTTC
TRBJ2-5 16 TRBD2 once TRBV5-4 CASSWTSGGLGETQYF TGTGCCAGCAGCTGGACTAGCGGGGGCCTTGGTGAGACCCAGTACTTC